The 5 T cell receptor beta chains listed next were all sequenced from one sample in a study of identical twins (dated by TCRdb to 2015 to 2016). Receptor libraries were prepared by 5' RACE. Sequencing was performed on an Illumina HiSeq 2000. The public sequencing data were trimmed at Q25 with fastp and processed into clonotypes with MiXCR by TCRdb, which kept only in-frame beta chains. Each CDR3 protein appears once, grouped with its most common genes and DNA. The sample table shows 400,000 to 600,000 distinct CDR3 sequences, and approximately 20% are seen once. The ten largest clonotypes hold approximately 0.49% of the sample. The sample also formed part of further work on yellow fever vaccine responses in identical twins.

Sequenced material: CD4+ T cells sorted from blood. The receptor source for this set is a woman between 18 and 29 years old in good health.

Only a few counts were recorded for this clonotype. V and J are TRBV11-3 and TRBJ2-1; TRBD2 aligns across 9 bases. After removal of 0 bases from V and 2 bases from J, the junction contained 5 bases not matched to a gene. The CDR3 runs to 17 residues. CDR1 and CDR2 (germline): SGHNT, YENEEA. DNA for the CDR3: TGTGCCAGCAGCTTAGATGGTGCGGGGGGGACCTACAATGAGCAGTTCTTC. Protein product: CASSLDGAGGTYNEQFF.

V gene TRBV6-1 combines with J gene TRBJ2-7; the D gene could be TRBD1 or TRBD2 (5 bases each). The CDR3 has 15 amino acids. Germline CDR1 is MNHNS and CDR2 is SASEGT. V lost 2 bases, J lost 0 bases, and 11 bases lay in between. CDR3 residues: CASSESRDGSYEQYF. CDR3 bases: TGTGCCAGCAGTGAATCGAGGGACGGCTCCTACGAGCAGTACTTC.

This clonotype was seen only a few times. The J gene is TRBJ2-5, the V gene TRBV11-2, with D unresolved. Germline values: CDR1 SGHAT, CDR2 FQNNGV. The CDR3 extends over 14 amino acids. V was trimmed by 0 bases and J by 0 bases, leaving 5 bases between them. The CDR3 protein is CASSLEANQETQYF. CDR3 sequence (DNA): TGTGCCAGCAGCTTAGAGGCTAACCAAGAGACCCAGTACTTC.

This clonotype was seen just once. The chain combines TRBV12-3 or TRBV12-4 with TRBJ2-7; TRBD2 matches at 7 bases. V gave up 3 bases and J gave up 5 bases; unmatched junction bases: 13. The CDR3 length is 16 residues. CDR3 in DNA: TGTGCCAGCAGTTTTCTTGCAGGGAGGGTTGGTAACGAGCAGTACTTC. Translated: CASSFLAGRVGNEQYF.

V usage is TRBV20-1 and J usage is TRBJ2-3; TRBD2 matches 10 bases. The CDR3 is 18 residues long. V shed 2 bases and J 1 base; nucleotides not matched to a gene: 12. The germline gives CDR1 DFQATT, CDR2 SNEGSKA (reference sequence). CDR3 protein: CSARPLPGLAWGTDTQYF. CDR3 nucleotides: TGCAGTGCTAGACCACTCCCGGGACTAGCGTGGGGCACAGATACGCAGTATTTT.